This TCR beta chain comes out of a study of blood T cells in healthy people across ages. A J-beta primer mix and a sample-barcoded 5' primer were used in a second PCR of about 7 to 12 cycles. TCRdb passed the 5' RACE reads through MiXCR, listing each CDR3 protein once. Of hundreds of thousands of distinct CDR3 sequences listed, more than 40% are singletons. This TCR derives from a woman aged 55-75 years in good health. Sequencing was carried out using blood.

Here the CDR3 DNA reads TGTGCCAGCAGCTTAGTAAGAGGTGGGGGCTCCCGCTCTGGGGCCAACGTCCTGACTTTC. Its translation: CASSLVRGGGSRSGANVLTF. The chain recombines TRBV7-2 with TRBJ2-6; TRBD1 is a possible D gene (6 bases). Trimming removed 1 base from V and 0 bases from J, with 19 bases in between. CDR3 length: 20 residues. Germline V CDR1 and CDR2: SGHTA, FQGNSA.